These 7 T cell receptor beta chains originate from one sample sequenced in a study of T cells after yellow fever vaccination (dated by TCRdb to between 2017 and 2020). This specimen's treatment or condition label, interpreted: live attenuated yellow fever vaccine strain. Library prep was done by 5' RACE. Sequenced on an Illumina NovaSeq 6000. TCRdb reanalyzed the raw reads on its own, using fastp at Q25 for trimming and MiXCR for clone calling, and kept in-frame beta chains. CDR3 protein sequences are deduplicated, and each keeps its most common genes and DNA. Across this sample there are about 340,000 distinct CDR3 sequences, with under 5% seen only once. The top ten constitute approximately 24% of the sample. Source: PBMCs, taken 5 days after the yellow fever booster vaccination. These receptor sequences come from a man aged 18 to 29 who received the YFV17D yellow fever vaccine.

This clonotype has just a few counts. The V gene is TRBV7-2, the J gene TRBJ1-5; D gene ambiguous. The V and J ends lost 1 base and 5 bases respectively, with 6 bases between them. Germline assignment: CDR1 SGHTA and CDR2 FQGNSA. The CDR3 is 13 residues long. CDR3 sequence: CASSLVPDQPQHF. CDR3 sequence (DNA): TGTGCCAGCAGCTTAGTCCCGGATCAGCCCCAGCATTTT.

The chain uses TRBV6-1 and TRBJ2-1, with D possibly being TRBD1 (5 bases). V was trimmed by 7 bases and J by 2 bases, leaving 21 bases between them. The CDR3 has 17 residues. CDR1 MNHNS and CDR2 SASEGT come from the germline V gene. CDR3: CASTGFGRQRTYNEQFF. DNA of the CDR3: TGTGCCAGCACCGGATTTGGAAGACAGAGAACCTACAATGAGCAGTTCTTC.

The table lists this clonotype with many counts. The chain combines TRBV5-1 with TRBJ2-5, with 11 bases fitting TRBD2. The J segment lost 5 bases and the V segment lost 3 bases, leaving 6 bases of the junction unmatched. The germline gives CDR1 SGHRS, CDR2 YFSETQ. The CDR3 runs to 15 residues. In nucleotides, the CDR3 is TGCGCCAGCAGCTCGGGGGGACTAGCGGTGGAGACCCAGTACTTC. Amino acids: CASSSGGLAVETQYF.

This clonotype was detected only a few times. V usage is TRBV7-2 and J usage is TRBJ2-7; 9 nucleotides align to TRBD1. Germline loops: CDR1 SGHTA, CDR2 FQGNSA. Unmatched junction bases numbered 10, after V lost 4 bases and J lost 3 bases. This CDR3 is built from 16 residues. Written as DNA, the CDR3 is TGTGCCAGCAGCTCTGGAGGGGACAGGGTTCTCTACGAGCAGTACGTC. Translation: CASSSGGDRVLYEQYV.

V is TRBV6-5 and J is TRBJ1-6; the D gene is possibly TRBD1 (5 bases). The CDR3 runs to 14 residues. Deletions cut 8 bases from V and 8 bases from J, with 16 bases between. Per the germline V gene, CDR1 is MNHEY and CDR2 is SVGAGI. The CDR3 sequence: CASHLGGTYSPLHF. In DNA, the CDR3 is TGTGCCAGCCACCTGGGGGGTACTTATTCACCCCTCCACTTT.

This clonotype has just a few counts. The chain couples TRBV5-1 to TRBJ1-1; the D gene is possibly TRBD1 (5 bases). Trimming cost V 4 bases and J 3 bases, with 10 bases left between them. The germline CDR1 and CDR2 sequences are SGHRS and YFSETQ. The CDR3 totals 13 residues. CDR3 amino acids: CASSRTSYTEAFF. CDR3 in DNA: TGCGCCAGCAGCCGGACATCTTACACTGAAGCTTTCTTT.

The J gene is TRBJ1-1, the V gene TRBV14; D gene uncertain. V was trimmed by 1 base and J by 1 base, leaving 10 bases between them. In germline, CDR1 is SGHDN, CDR2 FVKESK. The CDR3 has 15 amino acids. Written as DNA, the CDR3 is TGTGCCAGCAGCCAAGGTGGGGAGAGGAACACTGAAGCTTTCTTT. The encoded protein is CASSQGGERNTEAFF.